The sequence of this T cell receptor (beta chain) was determined in a study of control samples from healthy donors and cancer patients. The data were produced by immunoSEQ multiplex PCR, yet TCRdb's version contains in-frame clones alone and is incomplete. The repertoire holds about 160,000 clones, with approximately 94% as singletons. Losses at the gene ends were 1 base for V and 8 bases for J; bases not matched to a gene: 16. Germline V CDR1 and CDR2: MGHRA, YSYEKL. The CDR3 spans 18 residues. The rearrangement uses TRBV4-1 and TRBJ2-1; 8 bases are a match to TRBD1. Specimen: PBMCs. This receptor was taken from a man between 60 and 75 years old with colorectal cancer. CDR3 DNA sequence: TGCGCCAGCAGCCAAGGGACAGGGAAAGCGTTCGCCACTCATGAGCAGTTCTTC. Protein: CASSQGTGKAFATHEQFF.